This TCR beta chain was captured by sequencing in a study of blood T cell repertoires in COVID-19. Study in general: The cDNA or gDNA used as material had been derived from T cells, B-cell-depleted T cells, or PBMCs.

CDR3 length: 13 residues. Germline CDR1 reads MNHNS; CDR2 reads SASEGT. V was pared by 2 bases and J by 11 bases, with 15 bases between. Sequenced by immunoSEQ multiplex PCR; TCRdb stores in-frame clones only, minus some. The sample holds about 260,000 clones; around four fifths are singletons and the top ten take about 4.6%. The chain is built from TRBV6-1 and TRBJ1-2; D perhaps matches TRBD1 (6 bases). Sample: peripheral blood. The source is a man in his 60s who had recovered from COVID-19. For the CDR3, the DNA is TGTGCCAGCAGTGAAAGTGGCAGGGGAAGGTACACCTTC. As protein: CASSESGRGRYTF.